The 20 T cell receptor beta chains listed next were all sequenced from one sample in a study of shared clonotypes between healthy human individuals. Only CD45RO-negative cells positively selected for CCR7 counted as naive CD8 cells, so terminally differentiated effector memory CD45RA+ cells were excluded. Measured with immunoSEQ multiplex PCR; TCRdb has only the in-frame clones, and not every one. The repertoire consists of 600,000 or so clones, with roughly 98% occurring once and the leading ten covering 0.3%. Sequencing was done on a sample of naive CD8+ T cells sorted from blood. All receptors come from a man aged 25-45 years in good health.

V and J are TRBV7-8 and TRBJ2-5, with a tentative D call TRBD2 (6 bases). Germline-derived CDR1 and CDR2 are SGHVS and FQNEAQ. The CDR3 covers 17 residues. V lost 1 base to trimming and J lost 5 bases, with 20 bases between them. The CDR3 bases are TGTGCCAGCAGCTTAGGGGGGTTTTGGCAGGGAGGCGAGACCCAGTACTTC. Translation gives CASSLGGFWQGGETQYF.

The chain uses TRBV28 and TRBJ1-5, with unresolved D. Germline V CDR1 and CDR2: MDHEN, SYDVKM. The CDR3 spans 15 residues. The ends were cut back, 3 bases at V and 3 bases at J, with 12 bases in the middle. CDR3 amino acids: CASSLEGENNQPQHF. Written as DNA, the CDR3 is TGTGCCAGCAGTTTGGAGGGAGAGAACAATCAGCCCCAGCATTTT.

The chain couples TRBV6-5 to TRBJ2-3, with D possibly being TRBD1 or TRBD2 (5 bases each). Looked up from germline, CDR1 is MNHEY and CDR2 is SVGAGI. The CDR3 length is 15 residues. Deletions cut 7 bases from V and 2 bases from J, with 16 bases between. The CDR3 coding sequence is TGTGCCAGCAACCCGGGACCTAGTATCACAGATACGCAGTATTTT. This codes for CASNPGPSITDTQYF.

The chain couples TRBV9 to TRBJ2-1, with 9 bases matching TRBD1. The ends lost 0 bases at V and 8 bases at J; junction bases unmatched: 15. The CDR3 sequence is 18 residues long. The germline CDR1 and CDR2 sequences are SGDLS and YYNGEE. CDR3 amino acids: CASSVEAVYGTGMYEQFF. The CDR3 nucleotides read TGTGCCAGCAGCGTAGAGGCGGTTTACGGGACAGGGATGTATGAGCAGTTCTTC.

This chain uses TRBV4-1 with TRBJ1-1; no clear D gene. The germline gives CDR1 MGHRA, CDR2 YSYEKL. The CDR3 runs 12 residues. The V gene lost 0 bases and the J gene lost 8 bases, with 7 bases spanning the gap. The chain's CDR3 is CASSQDGVEAFF. In DNA form, the CDR3 reads TGCGCCAGCAGCCAAGATGGGGTAGAAGCTTTCTTT.

A word on this clone: A junction end diverges from the germline sequence, so it may reflect a read error. This chain uses TRBV29-1 with TRBJ1-4; possibly TRBD1 for D (5 bases). The CDR3 is made up of 12 amino acids. Germline V gene data show CDR1 as SQVTM and CDR2 as ANQGSEA. The CDR3 sequence: CSAWGTSEKLFF. The CDR3 nucleotides read TGCAGCGCGTGGGGGACTAGTGAAAAACTGTTTTTT.

Comments on this clone: Other DNA sequences in the sample encode the same CDR3. The gene calls are TRBV27 and TRBJ2-7; perhaps TRBD2 as D (5 bases). This CDR3 comprises 13 residues. Germline CDR1 and CDR2: MNHEY and SMNVEV (reference sequence). Trimming cost V 5 bases and J 0 bases, with 8 bases left between them. CDR3 amino acids: CASSLTSSYEQYF. For the CDR3, the DNA is TGTGCCAGCAGTCTAACTAGCTCCTACGAGCAGTACTTC.

V gene TRBV9 combines with J gene TRBJ2-2, with D hard to call. The CDR3 sequence is 12 residues long. CDR1 SGDLS and CDR2 YYNGEE come from the germline V gene. Trimming left V 4 bases short and J 11 bases short, with 12 bases between. The CDR3 DNA sequence: TGTGCCAGCAGCCCCACCCCCGTAGAGCTGTTTTTT. This translates into CASSPTPVELFF.

This clone appeared a single time. The gene calls are TRBV13 and TRBJ2-7; TRBD1 matches at 7 bases. V dropped 5 bases and J dropped 7; count of bases not matched to a gene: 2. The CDR3 consists of 11 residues. Germline lookup yields CDR1 PRHDT and CDR2 FYEKMQ (reference sequence). The CDR3 here is CASSLGQEQYF. As DNA, the CDR3 is TGTGCCAGCAGCCTGGGACAGGAGCAGTACTTC.

The chain combines TRBV6-6 with TRBJ2-4; 9 bases are shared with TRBD2. Germline values: CDR1 MNHNY, CDR2 SVGAGI (reference sequence). V gave up 5 bases and J gave up 0 bases; unmatched junction bases: 5. CDR3 length: 16 amino acids. For the CDR3, the DNA is TGTGCCAGCAGTGGTAGCGGGAGTGTAGCCAAAAACATTCAGTACTTC. Its translation: CASSGSGSVAKNIQYF.

The V gene is TRBV28, the J gene TRBJ2-1; TRBD2 matches 11 bases. Germline CDR1 and CDR2: MDHEN and SYDVKM. This CDR3 has 13 residues. V shed 6 bases and J 15 bases; nucleotides not matched to a gene: 10. The CDR3 sequence: CASRNILAGVWFF. The CDR3 nucleotides read TGTGCCAGCAGAAATATACTAGCGGGAGTTTGGTTCTTC.

This chain uses TRBV12-5 with TRBJ2-1, with D perhaps assigned TRBD1 or TRBD2 (5 bases each). The germline V and J ends were trimmed by 0 bases and 9 bases, with 9 bases remaining between them. From germline, CDR1 is LGHNT and CDR2 FRNRAP. The CDR3 covers 13 residues. In nucleotides, the CDR3 is TGTGCTAGTGGTTTGGTACCCGGGACTGAGCAGTTCTTC. It encodes CASGLVPGTEQFF.

The table lists this clone with a count of one. The V call is TRBV27, the J call TRBJ2-5; perhaps D is TRBD1 or TRBD2 (6 bases each). Germline V lookup: CDR1 MNHEY, CDR2 SMNVEV (reference sequence). V was cut by 4 bases and J by 5 bases, with 11 bases left in between. The CDR3 is 13 residues long. The CDR3 loop is CASSSSGAETQYF. CDR3 sequence (DNA): TGTGCCAGCAGTTCCTCGGGGGCGGAGACCCAGTACTTC.

This clone was picked up one time. The chain couples TRBV9 to TRBJ1-1, with 10 bases aligning to TRBD1. V shed 0 bases, J shed 11 bases, and the junction held 4 bases outside the gene matches. This CDR3 has 13 residues. From germline, CDR1 is SGDLS and CDR2 YYNGEE. Written as DNA, the CDR3 is TGTGCCAGCAGCGTAGGGACAGGGGGGCGTGCTTTCTTT. It encodes CASSVGTGGRAFF.

The rearrangement uses TRBV7-3 and TRBJ2-1; the D gene is possibly TRBD2 (6 bases). The V gene lost 5 bases and the J gene lost 7 bases, with 21 bases spanning the gap. CDR3 size: 16 residues. Germline V gene data show CDR1 as SGHTA and CDR2 as FQGTGA. The CDR3 loop is CASSHLPGVGANEQFF. Here the CDR3 DNA reads TGTGCCAGCAGCCATCTCCCGGGAGTCGGGGCGAATGAGCAGTTCTTC.

The chain is built from TRBV10-3 and TRBJ2-7; 13 positions agree with TRBD2. In germline, CDR1 is ENHRY, CDR2 SYGVKD. The V gene end was trimmed by 8 bases and the J gene end by 2 bases; junction bases not matched to a gene: 15. CDR3 length: 18 amino acids. For the CDR3, the DNA is TGTGCCATCCTTGGAATAAGGACTAGCGGGAGTGGGGCCTACGAGCAGTACTTC. Amino acid sequence: CAILGIRTSGSGAYEQYF.

The chain recombines TRBV9 with TRBJ1-2; D is uncertain. The CDR3 loop spans 10 amino acids. The V end lost 3 bases, the J end lost 8 bases, and 5 bases lay between the germline ends. Germline loops: CDR1 SGDLS, CDR2 YYNGEE. The CDR3 here is CASSGAGYTF. The CDR3 DNA follows: TGTGCCAGCAGCGGGGCGGGCTACACCTTC. The complete variable domain, with remaining parts taken from reference TRBV9 and TRBJ1-2, reads DSGVTQTPKHLITATGQRVTLRCSPRSGDLSVYWYQQSLDQGLQFLIQYYNGEERAKGNILERFSAQQFPDLHSELNLSSLELGDSALYFCASSGAGYTFGSGTRLTVV.

V is TRBV29-1 and J is TRBJ2-3; TRBD1 agrees at 11 bases. The V and J ends lost 2 bases and 4 bases, in that order; junction bases with no gene match: 11. This CDR3 has 17 amino acids. Germline V lookup: CDR1 SQVTM, CDR2 ANQGSEA. The CDR3, as DNA: TGCAGCGTTGAAAAGTGGGACAGGGGGTCGCGGGCAGATACGCAGTATTTT. Protein: CSVEKWDRGSRADTQYF.

The chain couples TRBV9 to TRBJ2-7, with D maybe TRBD2 (7 bases). This CDR3 has 12 residues. Looked up from germline, CDR1 is SGDLS and CDR2 is YYNGEE. Trimming cost V 7 bases and J 2 bases, with 10 bases left between them. CDR3 in amino acids: CASGGGPYEQYF. DNA for the CDR3: TGTGCCAGCGGGGGGGGCCCCTACGAGCAGTACTTC. Full variable domain (remainder filled in from reference TRBV9 and TRBJ2-7): DSGVTQTPKHLITATGQRVTLRCSPRSGDLSVYWYQQSLDQGLQFLIQYYNGEERAKGNILERFSAQQFPDLHSELNLSSLELGDSALYFCASGGGPYEQYFGPGTRLTVT.

The rearrangement uses TRBV4-1 and TRBJ2-1; D possibly corresponds to TRBD1 (5 bases). Germline loops: CDR1 MGHRA, CDR2 YSYEKL. V lost 5 bases, J lost 10 bases, and 9 bases lay in between. This CDR3 contains 11 residues. The CDR3 is CASSGAKEQFF. For the CDR3, the DNA is TGCGCCAGCAGCGGGGCAAAGGAGCAGTTCTTC.